This T cell receptor (beta chain) was documented in a study of PD-L1 blockade in urothelial cancer. About the research overall: Patients, treated from about 2014 onward, received atezolizumab 1,200 mg intravenously every 3 weeks.

Germline V gives CDR1 SGHVS, CDR2 FQNEAQ. The CDR3 length is 14 residues. Trimming took 4 bases from V and 13 from J; bases not matched to a gene: 8. Clones were sequenced by immunoSEQ multiplex PCR, and TCRdb holds only the in-frame ones, with some missing. The table includes about 84,000 clones, around 80% detected once. This sequence originates from a man between 65 and 85 years old with urothelial cancer. Sequencing was performed on PBMCs, taken around atezolizumab (anti-PD-L1) treatment. The rearrangement uses TRBV7-8 and TRBJ2-7; 15 nucleotides agree with TRBD2. CDR3 loop: CASSSGLAGGLLYF. CDR3 sequence (DNA): TGTGCCAGCAGCTCGGGACTAGCGGGGGGCCTTTTATACTTC.